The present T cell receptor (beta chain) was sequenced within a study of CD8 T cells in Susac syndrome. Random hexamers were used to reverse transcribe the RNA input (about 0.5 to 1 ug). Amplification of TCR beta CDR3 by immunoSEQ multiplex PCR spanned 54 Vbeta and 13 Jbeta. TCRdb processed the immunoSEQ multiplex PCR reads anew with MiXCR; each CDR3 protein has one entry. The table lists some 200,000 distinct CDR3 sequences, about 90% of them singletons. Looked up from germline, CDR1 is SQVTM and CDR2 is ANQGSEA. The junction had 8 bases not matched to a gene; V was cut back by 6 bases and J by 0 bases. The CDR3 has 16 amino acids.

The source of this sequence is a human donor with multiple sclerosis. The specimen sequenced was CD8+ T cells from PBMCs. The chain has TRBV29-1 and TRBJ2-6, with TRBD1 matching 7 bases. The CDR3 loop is CSVQGQSVSGANVLTF. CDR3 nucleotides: TGCAGCGTCCAGGGACAGTCGGTCTCTGGGGCCAACGTCCTGACTTTC.